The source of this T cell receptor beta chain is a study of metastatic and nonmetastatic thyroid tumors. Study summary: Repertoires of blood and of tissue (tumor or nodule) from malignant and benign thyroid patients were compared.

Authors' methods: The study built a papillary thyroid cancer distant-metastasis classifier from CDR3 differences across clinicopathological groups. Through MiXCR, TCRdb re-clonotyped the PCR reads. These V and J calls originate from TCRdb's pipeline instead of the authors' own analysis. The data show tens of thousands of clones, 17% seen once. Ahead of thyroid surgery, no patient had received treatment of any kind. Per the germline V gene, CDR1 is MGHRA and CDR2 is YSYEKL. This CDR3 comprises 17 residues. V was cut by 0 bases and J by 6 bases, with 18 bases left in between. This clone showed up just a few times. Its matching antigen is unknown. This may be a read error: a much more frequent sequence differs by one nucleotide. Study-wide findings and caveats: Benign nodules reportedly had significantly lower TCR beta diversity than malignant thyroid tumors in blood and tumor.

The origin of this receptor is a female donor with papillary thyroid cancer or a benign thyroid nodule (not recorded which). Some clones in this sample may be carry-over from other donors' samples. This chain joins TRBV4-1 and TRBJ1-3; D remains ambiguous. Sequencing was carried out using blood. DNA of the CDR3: TGCGCCAGCAGCCAAGACGCTTCCGTGACTGTGCTAAACACCATATATTTT. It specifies CASSQDASVTVLNTIYF.